This T cell receptor (beta chain) was sequenced in a study of identical twins' blood T cells (dated by TCRdb to 2013 to 2014). About the investigation overall: Around 50 million Illumina reads were obtained across some 12 libraries, comprising six alpha-chain and six beta-chain libraries. The study compared TCR alpha and beta chain repertoires of three pairs of monozygous twins using next-generation sequencing to assess genetic influence on repertoire formation.

The donors were six healthy women who made up three monozygous twin pairs. All three twin pairs had been raised together and were thought likely to have encountered the same vaccines and infectious agents. RNA was isolated from peripheral blood mononuclear cells and used to prepare TCR cDNA libraries. Points the paper makes about the study in general: Among the most abundant TCRbeta clonotypes, each donor shared more CDR3 sequences with her twin than with unrelated donors. The count of CDR3 clonotypes shared by two donors depended mainly on the product of the two donors' cloneset sizes, and twins did not clearly depart from this trend. Twin pairs were reported to be markedly more alike in V gene usage than unrelated donors were, even when looking at non-selected out-of-frame TCRbeta clonotypes. Because the twins were reared together, environmental influences could not be ruled out as the explanation for twin similarity. Validation by independent studies was stated to be required for the proposed role of the TCRalpha J segment in MHC recognition during thymic selection.

This clonotype was seen a handful of times. The antigen it recognizes is unknown. Base qualities are not recorded, but no much larger clone differs from it by a single base. V has 5 bases trimmed and J has 6 bases trimmed; junction bases matching no gene number 8. The germline V gene (reference sequence) specifies LNHDA as CDR1 and SQIVND as CDR2. The CDR3 spans 15 residues, from the cysteine through the phenylalanine. Only the CDR3 region is kept as DNA, spanning 45 bases read in frame from base 1. The library was built by means of 5' RACE. Sequencing was carried out with an Illumina Genome Analyzer IIx. RNA-based TCR cDNA libraries were prepared by a previously described protocol with several modifications. To prevent cross-contamination, sample-specific barcodes were added to both ends of each TCR cDNA library during cDNA synthesis and amplification. In the source study's methods: Between about 95,000 and nearly 500,000 clonotypes were identified per individual, with roughly 2 to 4 million CDR3-containing reads per library. Reads with improper barcode index combinations were discarded, after which clonesets were built for each library with the MiTCR software. During the assembly of CDR3 clonotypes by MiTCR, low-quality reads were filtered or rescued and PCR and sequencing errors were corrected. Artificial out-of-frame clonotypes were removed by being mapped to in-frame sequences, with one indel in the CDR3 allowed. Similarity of V and J gene usage between donors was measured as Jensen-Shannon divergence divided by mean entropy. TCRdb reran the public reads through fastp at Q25 and MiXCR, keeping productive beta chains. CDR3 protein sequences are deduplicated, and each keeps its most common genes and DNA. TCRdb, rather than the study authors, made the V and J calls. The sample includes 300,000 to 450,000 distinct CDR3 sequences, with roughly 31% observed a single time. Of the sample, 6% to 7% falls within the top ten clones.

The chain was built from TRBV19 and TRBJ2-1, with 9 junctional bases fitting TRBD2. Sequenced material: PBMCs. The source of this sequence is a woman aged 18-49 years in good health. The CDR3 reads CASSSWSGRSNEQFF. The DNA sequence is given as TGTGCCAGTAGTTCCTGGAGCGGGAGGAGCAATGAGCAGTTCTTC.